The rows below give T cell receptor beta chains drawn from one sample of a study of regulatory T cells in long-lasting Graves disease. TCRdb re-derived calls from the multiplex PCR reads in MiXCR, one entry per CDR3 protein. The repertoire holds hundreds of thousands of distinct CDR3 sequences, with 15% as singletons. These same data were also listed under a study on T cells in Graves' hyperthyroidism and ophthalmopathy.

This sample comprised peripheral blood mononuclear cells (PBMCs), obtained at new diagnosis, from a patient treated with antithyroid drugs. The receptor source for this set is a middle-aged woman with Graves disease. Each CDR3 is given with its conserved first and last residue. The order of the fields is clone size, V gene, D gene, J gene, CDR3 DNA, CDR3 protein. The D gene is left open where the match is weak. Size is stated for part of the rows, as once, few or many counts, or as a class when the clone is expanded.

size: many; V: TRBV11-3; D: NA; J: TRBJ1-2; DNA: TGTGCCAGCAGCTCGCCGACAGGATCGTATGGCTACACCTTC; CDR3: CASSSPTGSYGYTF
size: few; V: TRBV27; D: TRBD1; J: TRBJ2-7; DNA: TGTGCCAGCAGATCAACCGCCGGGACAGGGACCTACGAGCAGTACTTC; CDR3: CASRSTAGTGTYEQYF
size: many; V: TRBV2; D: TRBD1; J: TRBJ2-2; DNA: TGTGCCAGCAGTGAAGAGGGGACAGCGACCACCGGGGAGCTGTTTTTT; CDR3: CASSEEGTATTGELFF
size: many; V: TRBV5-1; D: TRBD2; J: TRBJ2-3; DNA: TGCGCCAGCAGCTTCAGACTAGCGACTAGCACAGATACGCAGTATTTT; CDR3: CASSFRLATSTDTQYF
size: many; V: TRBV3-1; D: NA; J: TRBJ1-4; DNA: TGTGCCAGCAGCCAAGATGGCCGGAATGAAAAACTGTTTTTT; CDR3: CASSQDGRNEKLFF
size: NA; V: TRBV30; D: NA; J: TRBJ2-7; DNA: TGTGCCTGGAGTTTGGGGAATGTTGCCTACGAGCAGTACTTC; CDR3: CAWSLGNVAYEQYF
size: NA; V: TRBV20-1; D: NA; J: TRBJ2-1; DNA: TGCAGTGCTCTTATCCCCGGGAGCTCACCATACAATGAGCAGTTCTTC; CDR3: CSALIPGSSPYNEQFF
size: NA; V: TRBV11-3; D: TRBD2; J: TRBJ2-7; DNA: TGTGCCAGCAGCTCTATCCTAGCGGGAGGGCCAGTATCCTACGAGCAGTACTTC; CDR3: CASSSILAGGPVSYEQYF
size: NA; V: TRBV19; D: NA; J: TRBJ1-3; DNA: TGTGCCAGTAGTGCCGCAGGGGATCCCGGAAACACCATATATTTT; CDR3: CASSAAGDPGNTIYF
size: NA; V: TRBV19; D: NA; J: TRBJ2-2; DNA: TGTGCCAGTAGTACATTAGGCCTCAGGGAGAACACCGGGGAGCTGTTTTTT; CDR3: CASSTLGLRENTGELFF
size: few; V: TRBV24-1; D: TRBD2; J: TRBJ2-7; DNA: TGTGCCACCAGTGATTTGGGACTCAGCGGGATCCCCTACGAGCAGTACTTC; CDR3: CATSDLGLSGIPYEQYF
size: many; V: TRBV15; D: NA; J: TRBJ2-1; DNA: TGTGCCACCAGCAGACGTGGGACAAGGGGTTCCAATGAGCAGTTCTTC; CDR3: CATSRRGTRGSNEQFF
size: NA; V: TRBV28; D: TRBD1; J: TRBJ1-2; DNA: TGTGCCAGCAGTTTATTTACAGGGACAGGGGATGGCTACACCTTC; CDR3: CASSLFTGTGDGYTF
size: many; V: TRBV7-8; D: NA; J: TRBJ2-6; DNA: TGTGCCAGCAGCTCAAATACAGCGAAGGCTGGGGCCAACGTCCTGACTTTC; CDR3: CASSSNTAKAGANVLTF
size: few; V: TRBV3-1; D: NA; J: TRBJ1-2; DNA: TGTGCCAGCAGCCCTATCGTGGGACGGACGCCGCGCGGCTACACCTTC; CDR3: CASSPIVGRTPRGYTF
size: many; V: TRBV28; D: NA; J: TRBJ1-1; DNA: TGTGCCAGCAGTTTAATCGGCAGCCGAGGGGACGACACTGAAGCTTTCTTT; CDR3: CASSLIGSRGDDTEAFF
size: many; V: TRBV10-2; D: NA; J: TRBJ2-5; DNA: TGCGCCAGCAGTGAAGGTTTCGGCAGAGAAGAGACCCAGTACTTC; CDR3: CASSEGFGREETQYF
size: many; V: TRBV7-9; D: NA; J: TRBJ2-1; DNA: TGTGCCAGCAGCCAAGTCCGTGAGCAGTTCTTC; CDR3: CASSQVREQFF
size: many; V: TRBV28; D: TRBD1; J: TRBJ2-7; DNA: TGTGCCAGCAGTTGGACAGGGTTAGGCGAGCAGTACTTC; CDR3: CASSWTGLGEQYF
size: many; V: TRBV2; D: NA; J: TRBJ1-1; DNA: TGTGCCAGCAGTGACCGGCAGGTGGGTCGAGCTTTCTTT; CDR3: CASSDRQVGRAFF
size: NA; V: TRBV19; D: NA; J: TRBJ1-1; DNA: TGTGCCAGTAGTATGTTGGTGAACACTGAAGCTTTCTTT; CDR3: CASSMLVNTEAFF
size: NA; V: TRBV29-1; D: TRBD1; J: TRBJ1-2; DNA: TGCAGCGTTGGCTCCGGGACAGAGACCGGCTACACCTTC; CDR3: CSVGSGTETGYTF
size: NA; V: TRBV6-2/TRBV6-3; D: TRBD1; J: TRBJ1-1; DNA: TGTGCCAGCAGAGCCGGGACAGCTGAAGCTTTCTTT; CDR3: CASRAGTAEAFF
size: NA; V: TRBV12-3/TRBV12-4; D: TRBD1; J: TRBJ1-3; DNA: TGTGCCAGCAGGTCTACAGGGGGCGCGGGCCCTGGAAACACCATATATTTT; CDR3: CASRSTGGAGPGNTIYF
size: many; V: TRBV6-1; D: NA; J: TRBJ1-2; DNA: TGTGCCAGTATTAGGGACCTGCTAAATGGCTACACCTTC; CDR3: CASIRDLLNGYTF
size: NA; V: TRBV9; D: NA; J: TRBJ2-1; DNA: TGTGCCAGCAGCGTAGCCGGGAGTAACCACAATGAGCAGTTCTTC; CDR3: CASSVAGSNHNEQFF
size: many; V: TRBV11-2; D: NA; J: TRBJ2-1; DNA: TGTGCCAGCAGCCGCTATCAGGGTGCGCAGTTCTTC; CDR3: CASSRYQGAQFF
size: few; V: TRBV5-1; D: TRBD2; J: TRBJ2-7; DNA: TGTGCCAGCACGTCGGGGGGAGAGCAGTACTTC; CDR3: CASTSGGEQYF
size: NA; V: TRBV4-2; D: NA; J: TRBJ1-1; DNA: TGTGCCAGCAGCTTAAAGGGAACGGGACACGCAGACTCAGGGGCTGAAGCTTTCTTT; CDR3: CASSLKGTGHADSGAEAFF
size: many; V: TRBV2; D: NA; J: TRBJ2-7; DNA: TGTGCCAGCAGTGAAGCTACAGCGACCTACGAGCAGTACTTC; CDR3: CASSEATATYEQYF
size: NA; V: TRBV20-1; D: TRBD1; J: TRBJ1-6; DNA: TGCAGTGCTAGAGACCCTGGACAGGGTGATTCACCCCTCCACTTT; CDR3: CSARDPGQGDSPLHF
size: few; V: TRBV20-1; D: TRBD1; J: TRBJ1-2; DNA: TGCAGTGCTAGCCAGGGACAGTATAACTATGGCTACACCTTC; CDR3: CSASQGQYNYGYTF
size: NA; V: TRBV3-1; D: TRBD2; J: TRBJ2-3; DNA: TGTGCCAGCAGCCAAGATCTGGTGCTAGCGGAATCCACAGATACGCAGTATTTT; CDR3: CASSQDLVLAESTDTQYF
size: few; V: TRBV24-1; D: TRBD2; J: TRBJ2-1; DNA: TGTGCTACCGGGACTAGCGGACTAGTTTCCTACAATGAGCAGTTCTTC; CDR3: CATGTSGLVSYNEQFF
size: many; V: TRBV18; D: NA; J: TRBJ1-2; DNA: TGTGCCAGCTCACCGACAGCGACCTATGGCTACACCTTC; CDR3: CASSPTATYGYTF
size: NA; V: TRBV3-1; D: TRBD2; J: TRBJ2-1; DNA: TGTGCCAGCAGCCCGACTAGCGGGAATAATGAGCAGTTCTTC; CDR3: CASSPTSGNNEQFF
size: NA; V: TRBV18; D: NA; J: TRBJ1-2; DNA: TGTGCCAGCTCACCTGAAAACCCGTATGGCTACACCTTC; CDR3: CASSPENPYGYTF
size: NA; V: TRBV11-2; D: TRBD2; J: TRBJ2-1; DNA: TGTGCCAGCAGCTTTTGGACTAGCGGGAGGGGCGGGGGTGAGCAGTTCTTC; CDR3: CASSFWTSGRGGGEQFF
size: many; V: TRBV11-2; D: NA; J: TRBJ2-5; DNA: TGTGCCAGCAGTTATCAGGGGAGGGGGGTTGAGGAGACCCAGTACTTC; CDR3: CASSYQGRGVEETQYF
size: NA; V: TRBV27; D: TRBD1; J: TRBJ2-3; DNA: TGTGCCAGCAGTCTCGGGACAGGGGGCATAACAGATACGCAGTATTTT; CDR3: CASSLGTGGITDTQYF
size: NA; V: TRBV7-6; D: TRBD2; J: TRBJ2-1; DNA: TGTGCCAGCAGACACGGCCTTACTAGCGGGACTGGAAATGAGCAGTTCTTC; CDR3: CASRHGLTSGTGNEQFF
size: many; V: TRBV20-1; D: TRBD2; J: TRBJ2-5; DNA: TGCAGTGTGGGGAGGGCTGGAGAGACCCAGTACTTC; CDR3: CSVGRAGETQYF
size: many; V: TRBV27; D: TRBD1; J: TRBJ1-1; DNA: TGTGCCTCAAAAGGGCTTAAGTCGACAGGGAAGAACACTGAAGCTTTCTTT; CDR3: CASKGLKSTGKNTEAFF